The present entry profiles one T cell receptor (beta chain) with its context. Its cognate antigen is unknown. CDR1 KGHDR and CDR2 SFDVKD come from the germline V gene. Trimming removed 2 bases at V and 8 bases at J, with 9 bases between. The CDR3 covers 13 residues. Peptide-pool stimulation followed by sequencing identified expanded antigen-specific CD4+ clonotypes in the ViraFEST assay. Following a roughly 9-day culture, CD4+ T cells were purified. This entry belongs to a study of vaccination effects on CD4 cells after COVID-19. Sequencing used immunoSEQ multiplex PCR; TCRdb keeps in-frame clones, though not all of them. This table has under 65,000 clones, over 80% appearing once. General observations from the study: Only 1 of 255 vaccine-induced clones from healthy vaccinees cross-reacted with common cold coronaviruses.

The J gene is TRBJ2-4, the V gene TRBV24-1; D may be TRBD2 (6 bases). Sequencing was performed on CD4+ T cells from PBMCs cultured with HCoV-229E spike peptides, taken before COVID-19 vaccination. The receptor's source is a human donor who received a COVID-19 vaccine. DNA for the CDR3: TGTGCCACCAGTGATTCCCGGAGGGACATTCAGTACTTC. Its protein product is CATSDSRRDIQYF.